Below are 30 T cell receptor beta chains sequenced from a single sample in a study of OX40 agonist ivuxolimab in advanced cancers. The method was immunoSEQ multiplex PCR; TCRdb's version includes in-frame clones alone and lacks a portion of them. The sample lists 50,000 to 80,000 clones, approximately 84% occurring once. Sample: CD4+ or CD8+ T cells sorted from blood, taken in a trial of the OX40 agonist ivuxolimab. The origin of the receptors is an adult with an advanced solid tumor such as melanoma, head and neck, liver or kidney cancer.

This chain uses TRBV7-2 with TRBJ2-2, with 8 bases lining up with TRBD2. CDR3 length: 14 residues. The germline CDR1 and CDR2 sequences are SGHTA and FQGNSA. The V gene end was trimmed by 3 bases and the J gene end by 7 bases; junction bases not matched to a gene: 4. This CDR3 is CASSLGLDIGELFF. In DNA, the CDR3 is TGTGCCAGCAGCTTGGGACTAGATATCGGGGAGCTGTTTTTT.

The V call is TRBV7-2, the J call TRBJ2-1; 11 bases are a match to TRBD2. The CDR3 length is 14 residues. In germline, CDR1 is SGHTA, CDR2 FQGNSA. Trimming took 5 bases from V and 12 from J; bases not matched to a gene: 9. CDR3 in DNA: TGTGCCAGCAGCCTGCGTAGCGGGAGGGCCAGGCAGTTCTTC. It specifies CASSLRSGRARQFF.

The chain recombines TRBV20-1 with TRBJ1-4; perhaps TRBD1 as D (5 bases). The CDR3 has 10 residues. Germline V gives CDR1 DFQATT, CDR2 SNEGSKA (reference sequence). V was clipped by 5 bases and J by 11 bases, with 9 bases between them. The CDR3 spells CSAWGGKLFF. DNA for the CDR3: TGCAGTGCTTGGGGCGGGAAACTGTTTTTT.

This sequence joins TRBV29-1 and TRBJ1-2, with unresolved D. The CDR3 runs 15 residues. V was cut by 4 bases and J by 4 bases, with 19 bases left in between. CDR1 and CDR2 (germline): SQVTM, ANQGSEA. The CDR3 DNA follows: TGCAGCGTTGGTCCGGACGGACTAGAGGGCTATGGCTACACCTTC. It codes for CSVGPDGLEGYGYTF.

This chain's CDR3 is CASMLQGWAYNEQFF. The CDR3 nucleotides are TGTGCCAGCATGCTCCAGGGGTGGGCTTACAATGAGCAGTTCTTC. The chain couples TRBV6-5 to TRBJ2-1; tentative D call: TRBD1 (6 bases). The V gene's germline CDR1 is MNHEY and CDR2 SVGAGI. Trimming shortened V by 7 bases and J by 4 bases, and 17 bases separated the two germline ends. This CDR3 region has 15 residues.

This chain joins TRBV29-1 and TRBJ2-3; D is possibly TRBD1 (7 bases). The CDR3 is made up of 13 amino acids. Per the germline V gene, CDR1 is SQVTM and CDR2 is ANQGSEA. The V end was cut by 5 bases, the J end by 3 bases, with 12 bases between. In DNA, the CDR3 is TGCAGCGTTCGGCAGGGGGGAACAGATACGCAGTATTTT. The encoded protein is CSVRQGGTDTQYF.

The chain links TRBV29-1 to TRBJ1-2, with D possibly TRBD1 on 5 matching bases. V lost 1 base to trimming and J lost 0 bases, with 27 bases between them. The CDR3 runs 20 residues. From germline, CDR1 is SQVTM and CDR2 ANQGSEA. The CDR3 sequence: CSVEGPIDLGRIGANYGYTF. The CDR3 nucleotides read TGCAGCGTTGAAGGTCCGATCGACCTCGGGAGGATAGGGGCTAACTATGGCTACACCTTC.

A single count supports this clone. Germline is not matched at one junction end, which may reflect a read error. The chain recombines TRBV7-9 with TRBJ1-1; no clear D gene. In germline, CDR1 is SEHNR, CDR2 FQNEAQ (reference sequence). The CDR3 is made up of 13 amino acids. CDR3: CASSLLGNTGAFF. In nucleotides, the CDR3 is TGTGCCAGCAGCTTGTTAGGGAACACTGGAGCTTTCTTT.

The V call is TRBV10-3, the J call TRBJ2-5, with 7 bases aligning to TRBD1. The J call may be incorrect, as the DNA end agrees better with TRBJ2-7. Germline CDR1 and CDR2: ENHRY and SYGVKD. The CDR3 has 14 amino acids. Here the CDR3 reads CAISLQGTTYEQYF. The CDR3 DNA follows: TGTGCCATCAGCCTACAGGGGACAACCTACGAGCAGTACTTC.

This clone was detected a few times. This chain uses TRBV2 with TRBJ1-5; TRBD1 agrees at 7 bases. V lost 6 bases and J lost 3; bases outside the gene matches: 5. CDR3 length: 14 residues. Germline values: CDR1 SNHLY, CDR2 FYNNEI. The CDR3 nucleotides are TGTGCCAGCAGCGACAGGGTCAACAATCAGCCCCAGCATTTT. Protein: CASSDRVNNQPQHF. The whole variable domain, filled in from reference TRBV2 and TRBJ1-5, reads EPEVTQTPSHQVTQMGQEVILRCVPISNHLYFYWYRQILGQKVEFLVSFYNNEISEKSEIFDDQFSVERPDGSNFTLKIRSTKLEDSAMYFCASSDRVNNQPQHFGDGTRLSIL.

The V and J genes are TRBV11-2 and TRBJ2-6, with D uncertain. Germline assignment: CDR1 SGHAT and CDR2 FQNNGV. The V end lost 5 bases, the J end lost 0 bases, and 8 bases lay between the germline ends. The CDR3 length is 15 residues. This CDR3 is CASSLTHSGANVLTF. CDR3 in DNA: TGTGCCAGCAGCCTGACACACTCTGGGGCCAACGTCCTGACTTTC.

The sample holds one count of this clone. CDR3 in amino acids: CASSQMASGQTYEQYF. In DNA, the CDR3 is TGTGCCAGCAGCCAAATGGCTAGCGGTCAGACCTACGAGCAGTACTTC. The chain is built from TRBV7-9 and TRBJ2-5; 7 nucleotides align to TRBD2. The J call may not be correct, given that the DNA end is closer to TRBJ2-7. The CDR3 is 16 amino acids. Germline assignment: CDR1 SEHNR and CDR2 FQNEAQ (reference sequence).

The chain combines TRBV5-1 with TRBJ2-6; tentatively, D is TRBD1 (5 bases). Trimming took 0 bases from V and 0 from J, leaving 13 bases between them. Looked up from germline, CDR1 is SGHRS and CDR2 is YFSETQ. The CDR3 runs 18 residues. Written as DNA, the CDR3 is TGCGCCAGCAGCTTGGACCCGACAGCCTACTCTGGGGCCAACGTCCTGACTTTC. This gives the protein CASSLDPTAYSGANVLTF.

The chain recombines TRBV7-6 with TRBJ1-3; D may be TRBD1 (5 bases). Germline CDR1 is SGHVS and CDR2 is FNYEAQ. The CDR3 runs to 15 residues. V lost 4 bases to trimming and J lost 5 bases, with 15 bases between them. CDR3: CASSSYQGIRNTIYF. The CDR3 DNA follows: TGTGCCAGCAGCTCCTATCAGGGCATAAGAAACACCATATATTTT.

The V gene is TRBV5-6, the J gene TRBJ1-1; tentative D call: TRBD1 (5 bases). Germline assignment: CDR1 SGHDT and CDR2 YYEEEE. The CDR3 runs to 17 residues. V lost 0 bases and J lost 1, with 16 bases in between. The CDR3 DNA reads TGTGCCAGCAGCTTGGCTTTCCGGGGACTACGGAACACTGAAGCTTTCTTT. It specifies CASSLAFRGLRNTEAFF.

V gene TRBV19 combines with J gene TRBJ1-5, with unresolved D. This CDR3 comprises 13 residues. V was pared by 4 bases and J by 5 bases, with 9 bases between. Germline lookup yields CDR1 LNHDA and CDR2 SQIVND (reference sequence). CDR3 DNA: TGTGCCAGTAGTAACCCATCCTATCAGCCCCAGCATTTT. It encodes CASSNPSYQPQHF.

The chain recombines TRBV7-2 with TRBJ2-1; a possible D gene is TRBD2 (6 bases). The CDR3 is 16 residues long. Germline V gives CDR1 SGHTA, CDR2 FQGNSA. V shed 6 bases and J shed 0 bases, with 15 bases lying between them. Here the CDR3 DNA reads TGTGCCAGCAGGGCAAGGGCGGGGAGCTCCTACAATGAGCAGTTCTTC. Encoded protein: CASRARAGSSYNEQFF.

This clone was found once. The chain is built from TRBV6-5 and TRBJ2-1; 12 nucleotides line up with TRBD2. The CDR3 loop spans 14 amino acids. The ends lost 6 bases at V and 7 bases at J; junction bases unmatched: 4. In germline, CDR1 is MNHEY, CDR2 SVGAGI. The CDR3 here is CASRLAGGGNEQFF. The CDR3 coding sequence is TGTGCCAGCAGGCTAGCGGGGGGGGGTAATGAGCAGTTCTTC.

This clone has only one observation. The rearrangement joins TRBV15 to TRBJ1-3; the D is unclear. The CDR3 runs to 16 residues. Germline-derived CDR1 and CDR2 are LNHNV and YYDKDF (reference sequence). V shed 1 base and J shed 8 bases, with 18 bases lying between them. CDR3 region: CATSRGDGTHRDTIYF. The DNA of the CDR3 is TGTGCCACCAGCAGAGGTGATGGCACACACCGGGACACCATATATTTT.

This clone came up once. This chain links TRBV14 with TRBJ2-1, with D unresolved. In germline, CDR1 is SGHDN, CDR2 FVKESK. The germline V and J ends were trimmed by 2 bases and 0 bases, with 8 bases remaining between them. This CDR3 is built from 15 residues. The chain's CDR3 is CASSQTGLSYNEQFF. CDR3 coding DNA: TGTGCCAGCAGCCAAACCGGTCTCTCCTACAATGAGCAGTTCTTC.

This sequence joins TRBV7-2 and TRBJ2-2; 8 bases are a match to TRBD2. V was pared by 2 bases and J by 6 bases, with 11 bases of the junction left unmatched. This CDR3 spans 17 amino acids. Germline values: CDR1 SGHTA, CDR2 FQGNSA. The CDR3, as DNA: TGTGCCAGCAGCTTAAGACCCGCGGGGGGCGGTCCCGGGGAGCTGTTTTTT. Translation gives CASSLRPAGGGPGELFF.

This chain uses TRBV7-2 with TRBJ2-7, with 8 bases aligning to TRBD1. This CDR3 region has 15 residues. V gave up 1 base and J gave up 9 bases; unmatched junction bases: 11. CDR1 is SGHTA and CDR2 is FQGNSA in the germline V gene. CDR3 protein: CASSLGSAGGVGQYF. DNA of the CDR3: TGTGCCAGCAGCTTAGGGAGTGCAGGGGGCGTTGGGCAGTACTTC. Variable domain in full (rest from reference TRBV7-2 and TRBJ2-7): GAGVSQSPSNKVTEKGKDVELRCDPISGHTALYWYRQSLGQGLEFLIYFQGNSAPDKSGLPSDRFSAERTGGSVSTLTIQRTQQEDSAVYLCASSLGSAGGVGQYFGPGTRLTVT.

The V gene is TRBV19, the J gene TRBJ1-1; 9 nucleotides line up with TRBD1. Germline CDR1 is LNHDA and CDR2 is SQIVND (reference sequence). This CDR3 is built from 14 residues. V gave up 6 bases and J gave up 1 base; unmatched junction bases: 3. The CDR3 reads CASRGQGTNTEAFF. The CDR3 DNA is TGTGCCAGTAGGGGACAGGGTACGAACACTGAAGCTTTCTTT.

In its sample, this clone was seen a few times. The rearrangement joins TRBV30 to TRBJ2-5, with D unclear. Germline V gene sequence: CDR1 GTSNPN, CDR2 SVGIG (reference sequence). The CDR3 is made up of 13 amino acids. Deletions cut 0 bases from V and 3 bases from J, with 8 bases between. CDR3: CAWSVRLKETQYF. The CDR3, as DNA: TGTGCCTGGAGTGTACGTCTAAAAGAGACCCAGTACTTC. The entire variable domain, with the rest obtained from reference TRBV30 and TRBJ2-5, is as follows: SQTIHQWPATLVQPVGSPLSLECTVEGTSNPNLYWYRQAAGRGLQLLFYSVGIGQISSEVPQNLSASRPQDRQFILSSKKLLLSDSGFYLCAWSVRLKETQYFGPGTRLLVL.

This chain joins TRBV30 and TRBJ1-6, with TRBD1 matching 7 bases. The CDR3 has 20 amino acids. Germline assignment: CDR1 GTSNPN and CDR2 SVGIG (reference sequence). V lost 2 bases, J lost 0 bases, and 16 bases stayed unmatched. The CDR3 DNA sequence: TGTGCCTGGAGTACCATATTACCGGGACAGTTTAGCTCCTATAATTCACCCCTCCACTTT. Protein: CAWSTILPGQFSSYNSPLHF.

This clone was seen a handful of times. V gene TRBV18 combines with J gene TRBJ2-2, with TRBD2 as a possible D gene (5 bases). Between the trimmed V and J ends, which lost 3 bases and 0 bases, there was a span of 8 bases. This CDR3 has 15 amino acids. Germline-derived CDR1 and CDR2 are KGHSH and LQKENI. The CDR3 DNA reads TGTGCCAGCTCACCCGGACTCTCGAACACCGGGGAGCTGTTTTTT. It encodes CASSPGLSNTGELFF. The entire variable domain, with the rest obtained from reference TRBV18 and TRBJ2-2, is as follows: NAGVMQNPRHLVRRRGQEARLRCSPMKGHSHVYWYRQLPEEGLKFMVYLQKENIIDESGMPKERFSAEFPKEGPSILRIQQVVRGDSAAYFCASSPGLSNTGELFFGEGSRLTVL.

Written as DNA, the CDR3 is TGTGCCAGCAGTGCCGCCAGCGGGAGATATAACGGGGAGCTGTTTTTT. Residues: CASSAASGRYNGELFF. This rearrangement joins TRBV9 to TRBJ2-2; 8 nucleotides match TRBD2. CDR3 size: 16 residues. Germline values: CDR1 SGDLS, CDR2 YYNGEE. V trimming: 5 bases; J trimming: 7 bases; junction bases outside the gene matches: 13.

The chain recombines TRBV15 with TRBJ1-1; D is perhaps TRBD1 (6 bases). V lost 3 bases, J lost 1 base, and 9 bases lay in between. This CDR3 is 14 amino acids long. Per the germline V gene, CDR1 is LNHNV and CDR2 is YYDKDF (reference sequence). The CDR3 nucleotides read TGTGCCACCAGCAGGGGGGGGCGGAACACTGAAGCTTTCTTT. This translates into CATSRGGRNTEAFF. Combining the CDR3 with reference TRBV15 and TRBJ1-1 gives the whole variable domain DAMVIQNPRYQVTQFGKPVTLSCSQTLNHNVMYWYQQKSSQAPKLLFHYYDKDFNNEADTPDNFQSRRPNTSFCFLDIRSPGLGDTAMYLCATSRGGRNTEAFFGQGTRLTVV.

There are a few counts of this clone. This chain connects TRBV14 to TRBJ2-1; 14 bases fit TRBD2. With V trimmed by 6 bases and J by 0 bases, 10 bases remained unmatched. Germline V gene sequence: CDR1 SGHDN, CDR2 FVKESK. The CDR3 loop spans 19 amino acids. The CDR3 DNA reads TGTGCCAGCAGTACGACTAGCGGGGGGGGATTTAGCTCCTACAATGAGCAGTTCTTC. Translating gives CASSTTSGGGFSSYNEQFF.

J is TRBJ2-7 and V is TRBV11-2, with TRBD1 matching over 7 bases. The J segment lost 3 bases and the V segment lost 6 bases, leaving 8 bases of the junction unmatched. Looked up from germline, CDR1 is SGHAT and CDR2 is FQNNGV. The length of the CDR3 is 14 residues. The CDR3 reads CASSTGQTYYEQYF. The DNA for the CDR3 is TGTGCCAGCAGTACGGGACAGACATACTACGAGCAGTACTTC.